These 2 T cell receptor beta chains were sequenced from one sample in a study of blood T cell repertoires in COVID-19. Here immunoSEQ multiplex PCR was the method, and the copy in TCRdb shows in-frame clones only, minus some. The sample yields approximately 60,000 clones, more than 60% seen once. The specimen was peripheral blood. The receptors shown here come from a human donor in a cohort sampled during active COVID-19.

V is TRBV4-2 and J is TRBJ2-5; 13 nucleotides line up with TRBD2. J was trimmed by 2 bases and V by 2 bases; bases with no gene match: 5. Germline V gene lookup returns CDR1 LGHNA and CDR2 YNFKEQ. CDR3 size: 17 residues. CDR3 loop: CASSQSRTSGGQETQYF. CDR3 nucleotide sequence: TGTGCCAGCAGCCAAAGCAGGACTAGCGGGGGACAAGAGACCCAGTACTTC.

This clone was recorded once. V gene TRBV3-1 (or the pseudogene TRBV3-2) combines with J gene TRBJ2-3; no firm D call. V gave up 4 bases and J gave up 1 base, with 6 bases separating them. The CDR3 extends over 13 amino acids. Per the germline V gene, CDR1 is LGHDT and CDR2 is YNNKEL (reference sequence). The CDR3 region is CASSPRGTDTQYF. The CDR3 DNA sequence: TGTGCCAGCAGCCCACGGGGCACAGATACGCAGTATTTT.